Listed below are T cell receptor beta chains from one sample, sequenced in a study of T cells in Graves' hyperthyroidism and ophthalmopathy. TCRdb ran MiXCR on the multiplex PCR reads and lists one entry per CDR3 protein. This table holds a few hundred thousand distinct CDR3 sequences, roughly 23% found once. Sequencing used blood. The origin of the receptors is a woman in her 70s with Graves' ophthalmopathy. Both conserved end residues are part of each CDR3. Fields, in order: J gene, clone size, V gene, D gene, CDR3 DNA, CDR3 protein. The D gene is left open where the match is weak. Expanded clones get a size class; other rows say once, few or many, or leave the size out.

j_gene: TRBJ2-7
abundance: few
v_gene: TRBV9
d_gene: TRBD2
CDR3nt: TGTGCCAGCAGCGTAGCTAGCGGGATCGGATACGAGCAGTACTTC
CDR3aa: CASSVASGIGYEQYF

j_gene: TRBJ2-5
abundance: .
v_gene: TRBV15
d_gene: TRBD1
CDR3nt: TGTGCCACCAGCAGTTTCAGGGGGCGCCCCCAAGAGACCCAGTACTTC
CDR3aa: CATSSFRGRPQETQYF

j_gene: TRBJ2-1
abundance: .
v_gene: TRBV20-1
d_gene: .
CDR3nt: TGCAGTGCGAGGGGGGGTTCCTACAATGAGCAGCTCTTC
CDR3aa: CSARGGSYNEQLF

j_gene: TRBJ2-1
abundance: few
v_gene: TRBV5-6
d_gene: .
CDR3nt: TGTGCCAGCAGCTTTCTGGGGATGGGTTCGAATGAGCAGTTCTTC
CDR3aa: CASSFLGMGSNEQFF

j_gene: TRBJ2-5
abundance: .
v_gene: TRBV7-6
d_gene: TRBD2
CDR3nt: TGTGCCAGCAGCCAGACTAGCGGGAGGGCGACCCAGTACTTC
CDR3aa: CASSQTSGRATQYF

j_gene: TRBJ1-2
abundance: many
v_gene: TRBV5-1
d_gene: TRBD1
CDR3nt: TGTGCCAGCAGCTTAGGACAGGGGGCCTATGGCTACACCTTC
CDR3aa: CASSLGQGAYGYTF

j_gene: TRBJ2-1
abundance: many
v_gene: TRBV7-2
d_gene: TRBD2
CDR3nt: TGTGCCAGCAGCGGGACTAGCGGGGGGGGGAATGAGCAGTTCTTC
CDR3aa: CASSGTSGGGNEQFF

j_gene: TRBJ1-2
abundance: few
v_gene: TRBV6-5
d_gene: TRBD1
CDR3nt: TGTGCCAGCAGTTACTCTGGACAGGGTTGGAATGGCTACACCTTC
CDR3aa: CASSYSGQGWNGYTF

j_gene: TRBJ1-2
abundance: many
v_gene: TRBV12-5
d_gene: .
CDR3nt: TGTGCTAGTGGTTTCTATGTCAACTATGGCTACACCTTC
CDR3aa: CASGFYVNYGYTF

j_gene: TRBJ2-7
abundance: few
v_gene: TRBV11-2
d_gene: .
CDR3nt: TGTGCCAGCAGCCAGGGCCTAGGCGAGCAGTACTTC
CDR3aa: CASSQGLGEQYF

j_gene: TRBJ2-7
abundance: many
v_gene: TRBV28
d_gene: TRBD1
CDR3nt: TGTGCCAGCAGTTTAACGACAGGGGGCGGGGAGTCCTACGAGCAGTACTTC
CDR3aa: CASSLTTGGGESYEQYF

j_gene: TRBJ2-7
abundance: .
v_gene: TRBV20-1
d_gene: TRBD2
CDR3nt: TGCAGTGCTAGAGACAGGACTAGCGGGATCTACGAGCAGTACTTC
CDR3aa: CSARDRTSGIYEQYF